Below, 18 T cell receptor beta chains from the same sample are listed, as sequenced in a study of T cell responses to AZD1222 COVID-19 vaccine (dated by TCRdb to the early 2020s). Libraries were constructed by the immunoSEQ multiplex PCR assay. As stored in TCRdb, this immuneACCESS dataset retains in-frame rearrangements with V and J assigned. A fraction of the clones does not appear; measured against another copy, unresolved V genes explain less than half of the discrepancy, and the remainder lacks a known reason. The sample data list about 59,000 clones, and nearly 90% of these were observed just once. The top ten hold 5% to 6.5% of the sample. Read against the paper, the sample's time point label means: about 28 days (+/-7) after the second vaccine dose. The sequencing used peripheral blood, collected 28 days after the second AZD1222 dose. These receptors came from an adult who received the AZD1222 COVID-19 vaccine.

The rearrangement uses TRBV6-5 and TRBJ2-7; TRBD1 might be the D (6 bases). Germline CDR1 is MNHEY and CDR2 is SVGAGI. V lost 6 bases and J lost 0, with 9 bases in between. CDR3 length: 13 amino acids. CDR3 sequence reads: CASSPGDSYEQYF. The CDR3 DNA sequence: TGTGCCAGCAGCCCAGGGGACTCCTACGAGCAGTACTTC.

J is TRBJ1-4 and V is TRBV5-8, with TRBD1 matching over 7 bases. The CDR3 consists of 15 residues. CDR1 SGHTS and CDR2 YDEGEE come from the germline V gene. V lost 3 bases, J lost 0 bases, and 2 bases stayed unmatched. DNA of the CDR3: TGTGCCAGCAGCTGGCAGGGGGCAACTAATGAAAAACTGTTTTTT. Amino acids: CASSWQGATNEKLFF.

The rearrangement joins TRBV11-3 to TRBJ2-4, with D possibly matching TRBD1 (5 bases). Germline V CDR1 and CDR2: SGHNT, YENEEA. V was cut by 5 bases and J by 0 bases, with 14 bases left in between. CDR3 length equals 16 residues. CDR3 protein: CASSDDSLLAKNIQYF. DNA of the CDR3: TGTGCCAGCAGCGACGACAGCCTCCTAGCCAAAAACATTCAGTACTTC.

The chain recombines TRBV4-1 with TRBJ2-7; D possibly corresponds to TRBD1 (5 bases). The CDR3 loop spans 15 amino acids. V lost 1 base and J lost 2, with 12 bases in between. CDR1 is MGHRA and CDR2 is YSYEKL in the germline V gene. The CDR3 DNA is TGCGCCAGCAGCCAAGGACAGTTTGGTCCCTACGAGCAGTACTTC. This gives the protein CASSQGQFGPYEQYF.

This clone has a single count. The V and J genes are TRBV7-8 and TRBJ2-5, with 14 bases lining up with TRBD2. V lost 0 bases, J lost 3 bases, and 0 bases stayed unmatched. CDR1 and CDR2 (germline): SGHVS, FQNEAQ. This CDR3 is built from 16 residues. For the CDR3, the DNA is TGTGCCAGCAGCTTAGCGGGACTAGCGGGAGAAGAGACCCAGTACTTC. This sequence encodes CASSLAGLAGEETQYF.

This clone has a handful of counts. The chain carries TRBV28 and TRBJ2-7; D may match TRBD1 or TRBD2 (5 bases each). In germline, CDR1 is MDHEN, CDR2 SYDVKM. V dropped 7 bases and J dropped 0 bases, with 19 bases sitting between them. This CDR3 comprises 16 residues. CDR3 in amino acids: CASTAPGTQSSYEQYF. The DNA of the CDR3 is TGTGCCAGCACCGCCCCCGGGACCCAGAGCTCCTACGAGCAGTACTTC.

The genes are TRBV6-4 and TRBJ2-7; the D gene is possibly TRBD2 (6 bases). Looked up from germline, CDR1 is MRHNA and CDR2 is SNTAGT. The CDR3 loop spans 10 amino acids. With 10 bases removed from V and 7 bases from J, the gap between germline ends came to 11 bases. The CDR3 DNA reads TGTGCCATTACCGCGGGGGAGCAGTACTTC. This sequence encodes CAITAGEQYF.

This clone has a handful of counts. V and J are TRBV6-5 and TRBJ1-5; D remains unclear. This CDR3 has 14 amino acids. V was pared by 10 bases and J by 0 bases, with 13 bases between. Germline V CDR1 and CDR2: MNHEY, SVGAGI. DNA for the CDR3: TGTGCCACACGCGGGGATCATAGCAATCAGCCCCAGCATTTT. This translates into CATRGDHSNQPQHF.

This sequence joins TRBV6-6 and TRBJ2-6; 8 bases align to TRBD1. This CDR3 has 19 amino acids. V trimming: 5 bases; J trimming: 0 bases; junction bases outside the gene matches: 12. Per the germline V gene, CDR1 is MNHNY and CDR2 is SVGAGI (reference sequence). The CDR3 coding sequence is TGTGCCAGCAGTCACCTGACAGGGGTCGCCTCCTCTGGGGCCAACGTCCTGACTTTC. Residues: CASSHLTGVASSGANVLTF.

The chain couples TRBV29-1 to TRBJ1-2, with TRBD1 matching over 8 bases. The junction had 0 bases not matched to a gene; V was cut back by 6 bases and J by 6 bases. From germline, CDR1 is SQVTM and CDR2 ANQGSEA. This CDR3 region has 10 residues. The CDR3 sequence: CSVTGDGYTF. The CDR3 coding sequence is TGCAGCGTGACAGGGGATGGCTACACCTTC.

This chain joins TRBV7-6 and TRBJ2-7; 9 positions agree with TRBD2. This CDR3 region has 11 residues. The germline V gene encodes CDR1 SGHVS and CDR2 FNYEAQ. After removal of 4 bases from V and 12 bases from J, the junction contained 4 bases not matched to a gene. CDR3 DNA sequence: TGTGCCAGCAGCTCTGGACTAGCGTTGTACTTC. Encoded protein: CASSSGLALYF.

The gene calls are TRBV19 and TRBJ2-1, with D uncertain. Deletions cut 1 base from V and 8 bases from J, with 9 bases between. CDR1 and CDR2 from the germline V gene are LNHDA and SQIVND (reference sequence). This CDR3 has 13 amino acids. The DNA of the CDR3 is TGTGCCAGTAGTATAGGAGGTTTCTATGAGCAGTTCTTC. Its translation: CASSIGGFYEQFF.

The chain has TRBV10-1 and TRBJ1-2; 9 nucleotides match TRBD1. The CDR3 covers 16 residues. From germline, CDR1 is WNHNN and CDR2 SYGVQD (reference sequence). V shed 0 bases, J shed 6 bases, and the junction held 8 bases outside the gene matches. The CDR3 loop is CASSESKGTGRHGYTF. CDR3 nucleotides: TGCGCCAGCAGTGAGTCAAAGGGGACAGGGAGACATGGCTACACCTTC.

The chain employs TRBV4-1 and TRBJ2-7; 7 nucleotides align to TRBD1. Germline loops: CDR1 MGHRA, CDR2 YSYEKL. The length of the CDR3 is 19 residues. The V and J ends lost 0 bases and 5 bases, in that order; junction bases with no gene match: 19. This chain's CDR3 is CASSQDSGRVGGKGDEQYF. The DNA of the CDR3 is TGCGCCAGCAGCCAAGACTCAGGTAGAGTAGGGGGCAAAGGGGACGAGCAGTACTTC.

The V call is TRBV5-1, the J call TRBJ2-7; 7 bases agree with TRBD1. The CDR3 has 15 residues. Unmatched junction bases numbered 6, after V lost 0 bases and J lost 3 bases. Germline V gene data show CDR1 as SGHRS and CDR2 as YFSETQ. The CDR3 region has the DNA TGCGCCAGCAGCTTGGCCAGGGGGTTGAACTACGAGCAGTACTTC. Translating it yields CASSLARGLNYEQYF.

The chain links TRBV9 to TRBJ1-4; TRBD1 matches 7 bases. In germline, CDR1 is SGDLS, CDR2 YYNGEE. J lost 0 bases, V lost 3 bases, and 2 bases had no gene match. The CDR3 covers 15 residues. The CDR3 DNA is TGTGCCAGCAGCGCAGGGGGTTCAACTAATGAAAAACTGTTTTTT. Protein: CASSAGGSTNEKLFF. Drawing the rest from reference TRBV9 and TRBJ1-4, the complete variable domain is DSGVTQTPKHLITATGQRVTLRCSPRSGDLSVYWYQQSLDQGLQFLIQYYNGEERAKGNILERFSAQQFPDLHSELNLSSLELGDSALYFCASSAGGSTNEKLFFGSGTQLSVL.

The V call is TRBV4-2, the J call TRBJ1-6; 9 nucleotides align to TRBD1. Germline assignment: CDR1 LGHNA and CDR2 YNFKEQ. This CDR3 comprises 16 residues. V was clipped by 3 bases and J by 7 bases; unmatched bases: 7. The CDR3 loop reads CASSQEGQGFNSPLHF. CDR3 in DNA: TGTGCCAGCAGCCAGGAAGGACAGGGGTTCAATTCACCCCTCCACTTT.

The chain links TRBV3-1 (or the pseudogene TRBV3-2) to TRBJ2-5; 12 bases line up with TRBD2. The CDR3 contains 15 residues. The junction had 6 bases not matched to a gene; V was cut back by 8 bases and J by 2 bases. Germline CDR1 LGHDT, CDR2 YNNKEL (reference sequence). The CDR3 nucleotides are TGTGCCAGCTCAACGACTAGCGGGGGTCAAGAGACCCAGTACTTC. Protein product: CASSTTSGGQETQYF.